The rows below give T cell receptor beta chains drawn from one sample of a study of T cells in Graves' hyperthyroidism and ophthalmopathy. Using its own MiXCR run on the multiplex PCR reads, TCRdb lists one record per CDR3 protein. The repertoire holds 550,000 to 800,000 distinct CDR3 sequences, with 16% as singletons. Sequencing was performed on blood. The origin of the receptors is a man aged 18 to 29 with Graves' hyperthyroidism. The CDR3 runs from the conserved cysteine through the conserved F or W. Each record gives: V gene, clone size, J gene, D gene, CDR3 DNA, CDR3 protein. D genes are given only for firm matches. Clone size is not always given. Where it is, it says once, few, many or a class for expanded clones.

TRBV20-1	many	TRBJ2-3	.	TGCAGTGTCAACCGCCAAAGGAGGTGGAGCACAGATACGCAGTATTTT	CSVNRQRRWSTDTQYF
TRBV2	many	TRBJ2-3	.	TGTGCCAGCAGCGGAAGGCAGGGAGATACGCAGTATTTT	CASSGRQGDTQYF
TRBV7-2	few	TRBJ1-1	.	TGTGCCAGCAGCCAATTCGGACTCACTGAAGCTTTCTTT	CASSQFGLTEAFF
TRBV5-1	.	TRBJ1-4	.	TGCGCCAGCAGCACGAGGGGTGAAAAACTGTTTTTT	CASSTRGEKLFF
TRBV15	once	TRBJ1-3	.	TGTGCCACCAGCCCGCGGAAATCAGCTAAAATGGCGGGAAACACCATATATTTT	CATSPRKSAKMAGNTIYF
TRBV24-1	.	TRBJ1-3	.	TGTGCCACCAGTGACCCCACCCGAGGGGCTGGAAACACCATATATTTT	CATSDPTRGAGNTIYF
TRBV20-1	few	TRBJ2-2	.	TGCAGTGCTATCCTCCAGAACACCGGGGAGCTGTTTTTT	CSAILQNTGELFF
TRBV30	many	TRBJ2-1	.	TGTGCCTGGAGGGACCGGCTTGAGCAGTTCTTC	CAWRDRLEQFF
TRBV6-2/TRBV6-3	many	TRBJ1-5	TRBD1	TGTGCCAGCACCTTCAACAGGGGCCCGCAGCCCCAGCATTTT	CASTFNRGPQPQHF
TRBV6-1	.	TRBJ2-1	.	TGTGCCAGCCCCGTCATAGGCGGCAGCAATGAGCAGTTCTTC	CASPVIGGSNEQFF
TRBV30	.	TRBJ2-7	.	TGTGCCTGGAGTCGCGGTGGACACTACGAGCAGTACTTC	CAWSRGGHYEQYF
TRBV24-1	few	TRBJ2-3	TRBD1	TGTGCCACCAGTGACCCTAGGGGACAGATGCCAGATACGCAGTATTTT	CATSDPRGQMPDTQYF
TRBV27	.	TRBJ1-1	.	TGTGCCAGCAGTCTCAACAGGGTGGGGAACACTGAAGCTTTCTTT	CASSLNRVGNTEAFF
TRBV2	.	TRBJ2-2	.	TGTGCCAGCAGGTACCGGGGGAACACCGGGGAGCTGTTTTTT	CASRYRGNTGELFF
TRBV5-1	.	TRBJ2-7	.	TGCGCCAGCAGCTTGGGGGTAGATACCCCCTACGAGCAGTACTTC	CASSLGVDTPYEQYF
TRBV10-3	.	TRBJ1-1	TRBD1	TGTGCCATCAGCTCAAATCCGGGACAGGGCTGGACGGGAGCTTTCTTT	CAISSNPGQGWTGAFF
TRBV6-1	many	TRBJ1-1	.	TGTGCCAGCGTAATTGGGCCAAACACTGAAGCTTTCTTT	CASVIGPNTEAFF
TRBV30	.	TRBJ2-7	.	TGTGCCTGGAGTGGGATAGCCTCCTACGAGCAGTACTTC	CAWSGIASYEQYF
TRBV7-2	many	TRBJ2-1	.	TGTGCCAGCAGCTTATATAGTCTGATGCAGTTCTTC	CASSLYSLMQFF
TRBV7-9	.	TRBJ1-3	.	TGTGCCAGCAGCTCTTCCGACGGGACATTTGGAAACACCATATATTTT	CASSSSDGTFGNTIYF
TRBV6-1	few	TRBJ2-1	.	TGTGCCAGCAGTGTCGTGGGAAGCTCCTACAATGAGCAGTTCTTC	CASSVVGSSYNEQFF
TRBV7-2	.	TRBJ2-1	TRBD2	TGTGCCAGCACCATAAAACCCGGACTAGCGGGAGATGTGCAGTTCTTC	CASTIKPGLAGDVQFF
TRBV7-9	.	TRBJ2-7	.	TGTGCCAGCAGCTTAGGGGGGTTAGTCGAGCAGTACTTC	CASSLGGLVEQYF
TRBV5-1	many	TRBJ1-5	TRBD1	TGCGCCAGCAGCTTGGGGGCAGGGGGTCAGCCCCAGCATTTT	CASSLGAGGQPQHF
TRBV4-1	.	TRBJ1-1	.	TGCGCCAGCAGCCATGGCGGGACGGTGAACACTGAAGCTTTCTTT	CASSHGGTVNTEAFF
TRBV28	.	TRBJ2-3	.	TGTGCCAGCAGTTTCGCGGCGGGGCGAGATACGCAGTATTTT	CASSFAAGRDTQYF
TRBV6-1	few	TRBJ2-4	.	TGTGCCAGCAGTCCCAGGGTTAACGCTCTAGCCAAAAACATTCAGTACTTC	CASSPRVNALAKNIQYF
TRBV6-2/TRBV6-3	few	TRBJ2-1	TRBD1	TGTGCCAGCAGTTTGGCTGGGACAGATTACAATGAGCAGTTCTTC	CASSLAGTDYNEQFF
TRBV9	few	TRBJ2-1	.	TGTGCCAGCAGCGTATTACCAGGCCCCTACAATGAGCAGTTCTTC	CASSVLPGPYNEQFF
TRBV6-1	few	TRBJ1-5	.	TGTGCCAGCACCCTGGACTTGTGGAGCAATCAGCCCCAGCATTTT	CASTLDLWSNQPQHF
TRBV19	once	TRBJ2-7	.	TGTGCCAGTAGTATAGTCCCATCTACCTACGAGCAGTACTTC	CASSIVPSTYEQYF
TRBV6-1	few	TRBJ1-2	.	TGTGCCAGCACTGATTTGTGGGAAGGCGGCTACACCTTC	CASTDLWEGGYTF
TRBV28	many	TRBJ2-7	TRBD1	TGTGCCAGCACCAGGGACAGGGTCTACGAGCAGTACTTC	CASTRDRVYEQYF
TRBV14	.	TRBJ1-2	.	TGTGCCAGCAGCCAAGACCCTGGCGGCTATGGCTACACCTTC	CASSQDPGGYGYTF
TRBV29-1	few	TRBJ2-4	.	TGCAGCGTGGCCAGTCGACGTAGCAACATTCAGTACTTC	CSVASRRSNIQYF
TRBV9	.	TRBJ1-4	.	TGTGCCAGCAGCGCCGGAGAGGGGCCTGGTGAAAAACTGTTTTTT	CASSAGEGPGEKLFF
TRBV2	few	TRBJ1-2	.	TGTGCCAGCAGCCTTCACGATTTCTCTGGCTACACCTTC	CASSLHDFSGYTF
TRBV10-3	few	TRBJ1-2	.	TGTGCCATCAGTGTCCGAGGGGAAGGCTACACCTTC	CAISVRGEGYTF
TRBV5-1	few	TRBJ2-1	.	TGCGCCAGCAGCTTGGGACAGGCGGGATACAATGAGCAGTTCTTC	CASSLGQAGYNEQFF
TRBV10-2	.	TRBJ2-2	.	TGCGCCAGCAGTGAACAGGGAAGGCTAACCGGGGAGCTGTTTTTT	CASSEQGRLTGELFF
TRBV20-1	many	TRBJ2-5	TRBD1	TGCAGTGCCGGCAGGGCAGGGGGCGCGGAGACCCAGTACTTC	CSAGRAGGAETQYF
TRBV28	.	TRBJ2-7	.	TGTGCCAGCAGTTATGGGTTCGAGGAGTCCTACGAGCAGTACTTC	CASSYGFEESYEQYF
TRBV5-5	few	TRBJ2-7	TRBD1	TGTGCCAGCAGCCGAGGGACAGGGCTCGAGCAGTACTTC	CASSRGTGLEQYF
TRBV20-1	.	TRBJ1-1	.	TGCAGTGCTAGAGAAGGCGCGGCGAACACTGAAGCTTTCTTT	CSAREGAANTEAFF
TRBV25-1	.	TRBJ1-5	.	TGTGCCAGCAGCGCGGGGTATCAGCCCCAGCATTTT	CASSAGYQPQHF
TRBV5-6	.	TRBJ2-7	.	TGTGCCAGCAGCTTGACTCCGGGAGCCGGTGCGGACTACGAGCAGTACTTC	CASSLTPGAGADYEQYF
TRBV12-3/TRBV12-4	many	TRBJ1-1	.	TGTGCCAGCAGTTTACGGGGGCCTAAGAACACTGAAGCTTTCTTT	CASSLRGPKNTEAFF
TRBV7-2	few	TRBJ2-3	.	TGTGCCAGCAGCTTAGCGGGACGATCCGAGGATACGCAGTATTTT	CASSLAGRSEDTQYF
TRBV3-1	few	TRBJ2-2	TRBD2	TGTGCCAGCAGCCAAGCCGGGACTAGCGGTCTCGCGGGGACCGGGGAGCTGTTTTTT	CASSQAGTSGLAGTGELFF
TRBV19	.	TRBJ2-1	.	TGTGCCAGTAGTACTAGGGAGCAGGGGAATGAGCAGTTCTTC	CASSTREQGNEQFF
TRBV18	few	TRBJ2-7	TRBD1	TGTGCCAGCTCACCAGTTGGGACAGTCAACTACGAGCAGTACTTC	CASSPVGTVNYEQYF
TRBV6-2/TRBV6-3	.	TRBJ1-3	TRBD1	TGTGCCAGCAGGGGACAGAGCCACTCTGGAAACACCATATATTTT	CASRGQSHSGNTIYF
TRBV11-2	.	TRBJ2-1	TRBD2	TGTGCCAGCAGCTTCAATAGCGGGGGGGCCGTTGAGCAGTTCTTC	CASSFNSGGAVEQFF
TRBV12-3/TRBV12-4	many	TRBJ2-2	TRBD2	TGTGCCAGCAGTTACGGGACTAGCAGCACCGGGGAGCTGTTTTTT	CASSYGTSSTGELFF